What follows are 12 T cell receptor beta chains derived from one specimen sequenced in a study of T-cell reconstitution after alpha-beta-depleted transplantation in children. Unique molecular identifiers were used to barcode this TCRbeta library. MiXCR, run by TCRdb on the PCR reads, gives a single entry per CDR3 protein. The profile shows around 130,000 distinct CDR3 sequences, roughly 9% of them singletons. The sample consisted of PBMCs, mostly from graft donor cells, taken 180 days after TCRalphabeta/CD19-depleted stem cell transplant. The receptor source for this set is a girl under three years old who had a stem cell transplant for combined immunodeficiency, so the T cells may come from the graft donor.

This chain joins TRBV6-1 and TRBJ1-2, with 8 bases aligning to TRBD1. CDR3 length: 14 amino acids. V shed 6 bases and J 3 bases; nucleotides not matched to a gene: 6. CDR1 MNHNS and CDR2 SASEGT come from the germline V gene. CDR3 region: CASRGQGPDYGYTF. CDR3 nucleotide sequence: TGTGCCAGCAGAGGACAGGGACCCGACTATGGCTACACCTTC.

This rearrangement joins TRBV10-3 to TRBJ2-7; TRBD1 matches at 7 bases. Trimming at V came to 6 bases and at J to 0 bases, leaving 8 bases not matched to a gene. Per the germline V gene, CDR1 is ENHRY and CDR2 is SYGVKD. The CDR3 sequence is 15 residues long. CDR3 DNA sequence: TGTGCCATCAGGACAGGGACAGTCTACTCCTACGAGCAGTACTTC. It specifies CAIRTGTVYSYEQYF.

This clonotype was detected a few times. This chain uses TRBV7-2 with TRBJ1-4, with no clear D. V lost 1 base and J lost 4, with 7 bases in between. The germline V gene has CDR1 SGHTA and CDR2 FQGNSA. The CDR3 runs to 14 residues. The CDR3 here is CASSLGTDNEKLFF. The CDR3 DNA follows: TGTGCCAGCAGCTTAGGGACGGATAATGAAAAACTGTTTTTT.

The chain uses TRBV28 and TRBJ2-4, with D uncertain. Trimming stripped 1 base from V and 0 bases from J, with 10 bases between. Germline CDR1 is MDHEN and CDR2 is SYDVKM. The CDR3 consists of 16 residues. Here the CDR3 reads CASSLLGKVAKNIQYF. The CDR3, as DNA: TGTGCCAGCAGTTTATTGGGAAAGGTAGCCAAAAACATTCAGTACTTC.

The CDR3 coding sequence is TGTGCCAGCAGCGCAGGACTAGCGGGAGTTAAGCGGAGGTTGACAGATACGCAGTATTTT. Protein product: CASSAGLAGVKRRLTDTQYF. The genes are TRBV21-1 and TRBJ2-3; the DNA was not compared with TRBD2, the D call given in the table. TRBV21-1 is a pseudogene. This CDR3 is built from 20 residues.

A remark on this clonotype: One end of the junction is discordant with germline, which a read error may explain. The chain uses TRBV27 and TRBJ1-5, with D maybe TRBD1 (6 bases). The CDR3 runs 15 residues. CDR1 is MNHEY and CDR2 is SMNVEV in the germline V gene (reference sequence). The CDR3 here is CDSSLAPTGNQPQHF. For the CDR3, the DNA is TGTGACAGCAGTTTAGCCCCTACAGGGAATCAGCCCCAGCATTTT.

The CDR3 sequence: CASSGQNSNQPQHF. In DNA, the CDR3 is TGTGCCAGCAGTGGACAAAATAGCAATCAGCCCCAGCATTTT. The rearrangement uses TRBV6-2 or TRBV6-3 and TRBJ1-5, with D tentatively TRBD1 (5 bases). In germline, CDR1 is MNHEY, CDR2 SVGEGT. This CDR3 is built from 14 residues. V was shortened by 5 bases and J by 0 bases, with 8 bases between the two germline ends.

The table lists this clonotype with many counts. The rearrangement joins TRBV29-1 to TRBJ2-5; 14 bases agree with TRBD2. V shed 4 bases and J 5 bases; nucleotides not matched to a gene: 6. Germline V gene lookup returns CDR1 SQVTM and CDR2 ANQGSEA. The CDR3 extends over 15 amino acids. For the CDR3, the DNA is TGCAGCGTTGTGGGACTAGCGGGAGCAGGGGAGACCCAGTACTTC. Amino acids: CSVVGLAGAGETQYF.

This clonotype was counted only a few times. The chain carries TRBV4-3 and TRBJ2-2, with TRBD2 matching 9 bases. The germline gives CDR1 LGHNA, CDR2 YSLEER. The trim removed 0 bases at V and 4 bases at J, leaving 6 bases unmatched. The CDR3 is 17 amino acids. CDR3 sequence (DNA): TGCGCCAGCAGCCAAGAAGGGGGACTAGCCTTCACCGGGGAGCTGTTTTTT. Translating gives CASSQEGGLAFTGELFF.

This clonotype was recorded a few times. This chain connects TRBV12-3 or TRBV12-4 to TRBJ2-1; either TRBD1 or TRBD2 may supply D (5 bases each). The CDR3 is made up of 15 amino acids. V was clipped by 5 bases and J by 3 bases, with 14 bases between them. DNA of the CDR3: TGTGCCAGCAGTCGGGGACGGCTCCACTACAATGAGCAGTTCTTC. Protein: CASSRGRLHYNEQFF.

This clonotype has a count of ten or more. The chain joins TRBV24-1 to TRBJ2-2; 10 bases are shared with TRBD1. Germline V lookup: CDR1 KGHDR, CDR2 SFDVKD. V lost 4 bases and J lost 5; bases outside the gene matches: 6. This CDR3 comprises 16 residues. The CDR3 sequence: CATSDRTGGNTGELFF. The CDR3 DNA reads TGTGCCACCAGTGACCGGACAGGGGGAAATACCGGGGAGCTGTTTTTT.

A note on this clonotype: A much bigger clone sits one base away, suggesting this may be a read error. The conserved phenylalanine or tryptophan normally closing the CDR3 is absent here, so this likely arose from a read error. The chain carries TRBV6-2 or TRBV6-3 and TRBJ2-7, with D perhaps being TRBD1 or TRBD2 (6 bases each). The CDR3 sequence is 15 residues long. Germline CDR1 MNHEY, CDR2 SVGEGT. CDR3 sequence (DNA): TGTGCCAGCACTTACGGGGGACACACCTACTACGAGCAGTACTTG. It encodes CASTYGGHTYYEQYL.